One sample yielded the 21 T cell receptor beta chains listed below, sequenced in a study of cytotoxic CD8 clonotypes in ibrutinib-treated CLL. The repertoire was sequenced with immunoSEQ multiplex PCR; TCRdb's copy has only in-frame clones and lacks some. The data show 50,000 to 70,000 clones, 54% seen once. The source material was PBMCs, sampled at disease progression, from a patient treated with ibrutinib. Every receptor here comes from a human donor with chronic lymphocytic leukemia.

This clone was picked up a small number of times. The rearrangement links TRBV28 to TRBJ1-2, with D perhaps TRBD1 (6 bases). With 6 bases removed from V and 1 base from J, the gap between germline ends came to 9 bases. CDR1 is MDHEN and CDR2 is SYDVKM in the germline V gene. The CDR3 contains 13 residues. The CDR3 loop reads CASSLDSNYGYTF. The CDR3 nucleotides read TGTGCCAGCAGCTTGGACAGTAACTATGGCTACACCTTC.

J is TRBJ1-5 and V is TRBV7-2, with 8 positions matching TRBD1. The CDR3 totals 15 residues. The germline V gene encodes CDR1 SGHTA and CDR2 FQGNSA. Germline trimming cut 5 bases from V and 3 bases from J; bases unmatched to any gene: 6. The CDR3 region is CASSRTGFANQPQHF. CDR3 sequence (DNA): TGTGCCAGCAGCCGGACAGGGTTTGCCAATCAGCCCCAGCATTTT.

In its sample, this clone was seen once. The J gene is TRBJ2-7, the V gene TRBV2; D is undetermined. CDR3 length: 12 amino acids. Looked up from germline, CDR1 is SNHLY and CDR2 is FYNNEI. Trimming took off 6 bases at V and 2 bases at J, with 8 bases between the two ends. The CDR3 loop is CASRTSPYEQYF. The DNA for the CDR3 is TGTGCCAGCAGGACATCCCCCTACGAGCAGTACTTC.

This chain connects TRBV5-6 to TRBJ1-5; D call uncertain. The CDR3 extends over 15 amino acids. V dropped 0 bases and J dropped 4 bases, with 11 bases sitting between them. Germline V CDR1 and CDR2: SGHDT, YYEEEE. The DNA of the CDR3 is TGTGCCAGCAGCTTGGGGCAGGTTCCTAATCAGCCCCAGCATTTT. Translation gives CASSLGQVPNQPQHF. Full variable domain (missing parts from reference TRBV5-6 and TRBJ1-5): DAGVTQSPTHLIKTRGQQVTLRCSPKSGHDTVSWYQQALGQGPQFIFQYYEEEERQRGNFPDRFSGHQFPNYSSELNVNALLLGDSALYLCASSLGQVPNQPQHFGDGTRLSIL.

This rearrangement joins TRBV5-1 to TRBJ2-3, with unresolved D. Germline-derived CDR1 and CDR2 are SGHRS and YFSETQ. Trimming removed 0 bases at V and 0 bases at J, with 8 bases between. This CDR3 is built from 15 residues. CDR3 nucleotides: TGCGCCAGCAGCTTGGGAGCAATTAGCACAGATACGCAGTATTTT. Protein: CASSLGAISTDTQYF.

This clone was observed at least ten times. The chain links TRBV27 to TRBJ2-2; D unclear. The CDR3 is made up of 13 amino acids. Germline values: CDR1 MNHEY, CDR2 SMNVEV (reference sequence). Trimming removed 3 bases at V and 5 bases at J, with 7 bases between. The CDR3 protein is CASSFSATGELFF. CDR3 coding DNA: TGTGCCAGCAGTTTCTCAGCGACCGGGGAGCTGTTTTTT.

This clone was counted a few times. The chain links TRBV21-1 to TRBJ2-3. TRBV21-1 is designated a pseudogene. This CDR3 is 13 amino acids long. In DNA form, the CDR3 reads TGTGCCGGTTGGGACCCCGCCGGAGATACGCAGTATTTT. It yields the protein CAGWDPAGDTQYF.

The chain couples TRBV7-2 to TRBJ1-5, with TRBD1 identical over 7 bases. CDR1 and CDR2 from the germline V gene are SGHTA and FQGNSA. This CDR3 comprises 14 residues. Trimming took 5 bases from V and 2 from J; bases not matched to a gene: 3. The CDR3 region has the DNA TGTGCCAGCAGCCCCGGACAGGGCAATCAGCCCCAGCATTTT. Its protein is CASSPGQGNQPQHF.

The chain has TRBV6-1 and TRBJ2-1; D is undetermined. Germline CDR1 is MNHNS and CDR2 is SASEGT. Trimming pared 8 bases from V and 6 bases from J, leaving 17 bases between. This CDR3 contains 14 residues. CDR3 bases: TGTGCCAGCTCCGGGCCCCTTACGACCAATGAGCAGTTCTTC. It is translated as CASSGPLTTNEQFF.

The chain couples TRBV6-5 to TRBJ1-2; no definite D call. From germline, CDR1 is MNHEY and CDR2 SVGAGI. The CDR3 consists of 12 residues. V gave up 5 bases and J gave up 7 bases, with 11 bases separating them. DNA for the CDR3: TGTGCCAGCAGTGGACCCGGGTTTGGCTACACCTTC. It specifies CASSGPGFGYTF.

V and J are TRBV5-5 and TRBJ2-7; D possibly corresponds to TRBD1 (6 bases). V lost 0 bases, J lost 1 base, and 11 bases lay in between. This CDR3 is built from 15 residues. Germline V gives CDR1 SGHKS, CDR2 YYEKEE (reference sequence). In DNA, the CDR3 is TGTGCCAGCAGCTTGGACAGGGACCCTTCCTACGAGCAGTACTTC. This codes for CASSLDRDPSYEQYF.

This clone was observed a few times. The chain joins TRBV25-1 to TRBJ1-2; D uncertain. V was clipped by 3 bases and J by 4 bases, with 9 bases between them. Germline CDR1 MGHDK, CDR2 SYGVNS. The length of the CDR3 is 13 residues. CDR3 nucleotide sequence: TGTGCCAGCAGTGAGCTAGGCATCTATGGCTACACCTTC. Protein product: CASSELGIYGYTF.

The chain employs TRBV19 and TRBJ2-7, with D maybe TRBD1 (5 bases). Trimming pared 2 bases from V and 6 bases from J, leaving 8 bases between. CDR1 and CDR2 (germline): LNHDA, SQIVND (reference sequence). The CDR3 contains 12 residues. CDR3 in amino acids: CASSINRFEQYF. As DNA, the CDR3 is TGTGCCAGTAGTATAAACAGGTTCGAGCAGTACTTC.

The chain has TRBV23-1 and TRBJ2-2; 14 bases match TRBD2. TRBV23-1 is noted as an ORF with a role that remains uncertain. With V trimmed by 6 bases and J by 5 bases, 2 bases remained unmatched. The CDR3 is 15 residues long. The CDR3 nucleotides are TGCGCCAGCAGAAGACTAGCGGGGGGGACCGGGGAGCTGTTTTTT. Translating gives CASRRLAGGTGELFF.

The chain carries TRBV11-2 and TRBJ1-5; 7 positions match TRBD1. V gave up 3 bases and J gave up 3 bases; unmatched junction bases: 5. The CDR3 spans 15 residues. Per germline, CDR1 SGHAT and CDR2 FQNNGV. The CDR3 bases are TGTGCCAGCAGCTTGGAACAGGGGCTCAATCAGCCCCAGCATTTT. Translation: CASSLEQGLNQPQHF.

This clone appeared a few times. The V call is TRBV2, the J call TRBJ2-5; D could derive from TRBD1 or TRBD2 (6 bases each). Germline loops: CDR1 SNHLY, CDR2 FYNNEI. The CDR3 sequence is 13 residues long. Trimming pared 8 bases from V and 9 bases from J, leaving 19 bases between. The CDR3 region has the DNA TGTGCCAGCGAAAGGGTAGGGGGGTGGTCCCAGTACTTC. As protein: CASERVGGWSQYF.

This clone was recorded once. CDR3 residues: CASSVGGGGTGELFF. The CDR3 DNA follows: TGTGCCAGCAGCGTAGGAGGGGGAGGCACCGGGGAGCTGTTTTTT. The rearrangement links TRBV9 to TRBJ2-2; either TRBD1 or TRBD2 may supply D (6 bases each). There are 15 residues in the CDR3. Germline V CDR1 and CDR2: SGDLS, YYNGEE. Between the trimmed V and J ends, which lost 0 bases and 4 bases, there was a span of 10 bases.

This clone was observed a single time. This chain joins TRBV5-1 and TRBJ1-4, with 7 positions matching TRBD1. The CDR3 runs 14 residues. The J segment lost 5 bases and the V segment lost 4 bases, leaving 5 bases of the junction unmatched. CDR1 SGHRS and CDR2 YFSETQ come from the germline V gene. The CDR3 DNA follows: TGCGCCAGCAGCACCAGGGGGTGGAATGAAAAACTGTTTTTT. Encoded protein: CASSTRGWNEKLFF.

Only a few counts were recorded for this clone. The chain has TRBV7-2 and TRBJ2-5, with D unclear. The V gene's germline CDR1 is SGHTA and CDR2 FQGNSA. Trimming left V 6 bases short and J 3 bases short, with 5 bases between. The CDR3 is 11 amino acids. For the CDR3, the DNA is TGTGCCAGCAGTCCAAAAGAGACCCAGTACTTC. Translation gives CASSPKETQYF.

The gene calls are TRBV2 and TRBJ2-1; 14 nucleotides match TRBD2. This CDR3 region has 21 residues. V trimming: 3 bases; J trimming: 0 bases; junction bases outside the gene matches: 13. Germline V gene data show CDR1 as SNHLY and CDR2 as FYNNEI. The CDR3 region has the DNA TGTGCCAGCAGTGATTTTTTGGGACTAGCGGGAGAGGGGAGCTCCTACAATGAGCAGTTCTTC. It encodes CASSDFLGLAGEGSSYNEQFF. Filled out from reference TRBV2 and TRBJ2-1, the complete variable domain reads EPEVTQTPSHQVTQMGQEVILRCVPISNHLYFYWYRQILGQKVEFLVSFYNNEISEKSEIFDDQFSVERPDGSNFTLKIRSTKLEDSAMYFCASSDFLGLAGEGSSYNEQFFGPGTRLTVL.

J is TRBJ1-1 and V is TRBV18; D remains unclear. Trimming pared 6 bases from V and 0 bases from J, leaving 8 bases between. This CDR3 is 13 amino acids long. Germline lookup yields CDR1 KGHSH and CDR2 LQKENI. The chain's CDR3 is CASSMDMNTEAFF. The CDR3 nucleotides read TGTGCCAGCTCGATGGATATGAACACTGAAGCTTTCTTT.